This T cell receptor beta chain came from a study of T cells in Graves' hyperthyroidism and ophthalmopathy. The germline V gene encodes CDR1 LNHDA and CDR2 SQIVND (reference sequence). The CDR3 is 15 amino acids. V was clipped by 7 bases and J by 6 bases, with 21 bases between them. Amplified TCR beta CDR3 regions came from RNA transcripts. During a first-round RT-PCR of the TCR CDR3, the HTBI primer set was used. Using its own MiXCR run on the multiplex PCR reads, TCRdb lists one record per CDR3 protein. Here the sample spans around 720,000 distinct CDR3 sequences, just over 35% being singletons. This clonotype appeared many times.

The clonotype was recovered from a middle-aged woman with Graves' hyperthyroidism. Sequenced material: blood. The rearrangement links TRBV19 to TRBJ1-2, with D possibly matching TRBD1 (6 bases). The CDR3 region has the DNA TGTGCCAGTACCCACTTCGGGGCAGGGGATGATGGCTACACCTTC. Translated: CASTHFGAGDDGYTF. Combining the CDR3 with reference TRBV19 and TRBJ1-2 gives the whole variable domain DGGITQSPKYLFRKEGQNVTLSCEQNLNHDAMYWYRQDPGQGLRLIYYSQIVNDFQKGDIAEGYSVSREKKESFPLTVTSAQKNPTAFYLCASTHFGAGDDGYTFGSGTRLTVV.